This TCR beta chain was observed in a study of OX40 agonist ivuxolimab in advanced cancers. For the wider study: Ivuxolimab was a fully human IgG2 agonistic monoclonal antibody targeting the costimulatory receptor OX40 (CD134). Intravenous ivuxolimab was administered to patients every 2 weeks at six dose levels: 0.01, 0.1, 0.3, 1.5, 3 and 10 mg/kg. Among the roughly 54 dose-escalation patients, around 20 had hepatocellular carcinoma, 15 or so melanoma, 9 renal cell carcinoma and 9 head and neck cancer. A male proportion of 70% to 90% and a mean age of roughly 58 years, ranging from about 20 to 79, were recorded for the dose-escalation cohort. Prior anti-PD-1, anti-PD-L1 or anti-CTLA-4 therapy was permitted, and checkpoint inhibitors had been received by less than 45% of dose-escalation patients. Partial responses occurred in three dose-escalation patients, of whom one had hepatocellular carcinoma and two had cutaneous melanoma. The purpose of peripheral TCRbeta sequencing was to test whether ivuxolimab changed TCR sequence diversity and led to clonal T-cell expansion. The monotherapy dose-escalation portion (N = 52 patients) of the phase I ivuxolimab trial is reported in the paper.

Concerning this clone itself: The antigen this receptor binds is unknown. One base away there is no much larger clone; base qualities are not given.

The trial excluded patients who had a history of autoimmune disease or who were on systemic immunosuppression. Peripheral blood for TCR sequencing was collected from all dose cohorts at baseline, on cycle 4 day 1, and on cycle 7 day 1. Samples came from an open-label, multicenter, first-in-human phase I dose-escalation trial of ivuxolimab. Adults with locally advanced or metastatic melanoma, renal cell carcinoma, hepatocellular carcinoma or head and neck squamous cell carcinoma were enrolled in the trial. CD4+ and CD8+ T cells were sorted separately from peripheral blood before TCR sequencing. Beyond this particular receptor, the publication reports: The antigen specificity of the peripheral T cells that underwent clonal expansion was not determined. Low levels of normalized T-cell clonal expansion were also seen in some nonresponding patients. After ivuxolimab, CD8+ T cells had more expanded clones than CD4+ T cells on average. In the 0.1-3.0 mg/kg groups, partial responders had among the lowest normalized peripheral clonal expansion, particularly in CD8+ T cells. At doses of 0.1 to 3.0 mg/kg, clonal expansion of both CD4+ and CD8+ T cells in blood was seen between baseline and week 6.

From its cysteine to its phenylalanine, the CDR3 spans 15 amino acids. CDR3 DNA is the only sequence kept; it has 45 bases, read in frame from the first base. V trim: 5 bases; J trim: 4 bases; unmatched bases: 9. The germline V gene supplies CDR1 SGHTA and CDR2 FQGNSA. Genomic DNA was extracted from sorted cells for sequencing of the TCRbeta CDR3 region. The immunoSEQ Assay was used for sequencing of TCRbeta CDR3 regions. Not all clones reach the TCRdb copy of this immuneACCESS table, which keeps in-frame sequences only. Checked studies attribute under half of the gap to unresolved V genes and leave the rest unexplained. This sample comprises 69,000 or so clones, 85% to 90% of them detected only once. Of the sample, approximately 6.1% is held by the ten largest clones.

Sequenced material: CD4+ or CD8+ T cells sorted from blood, taken in a trial of the OX40 agonist ivuxolimab. The receptor's source is an adult with an advanced solid tumor such as melanoma, head and neck, liver or kidney cancer. The V and J genes are TRBV7-2 and TRBJ1-1; the central 8 bases match TRBD1. Here the CDR3 is given as CASSLSAGQGTEAFF. The nucleotide sequence reads TGTGCCAGCAGCCTCTCGGCCGGACAGGGCACTGAAGCTTTCTTT.